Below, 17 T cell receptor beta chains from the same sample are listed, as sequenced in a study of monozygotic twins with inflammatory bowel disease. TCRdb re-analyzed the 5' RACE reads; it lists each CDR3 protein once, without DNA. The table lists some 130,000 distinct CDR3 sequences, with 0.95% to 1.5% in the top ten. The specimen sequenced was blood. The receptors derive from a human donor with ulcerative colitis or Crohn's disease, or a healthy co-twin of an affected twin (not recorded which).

CDR3 sequence: CAWSPPGLAGGEQFF. V usage is TRBV30 and J usage is TRBJ2-1; the TRBD2 assignment by TCRdb is unverifiable without DNA. The CDR3 covers 15 residues. The germline V gene has CDR1 GTSNPN and CDR2 SVGIG (reference sequence).

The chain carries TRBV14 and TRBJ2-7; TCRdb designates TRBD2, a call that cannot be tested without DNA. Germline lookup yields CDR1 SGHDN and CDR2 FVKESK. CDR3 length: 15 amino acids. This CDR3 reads CASSQGLAGGYEQYF. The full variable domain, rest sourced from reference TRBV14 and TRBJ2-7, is EAGVTQFPSHSVIEKGQTVTLRCDPISGHDNLYWYRRVMGKEIKFLLHFVKESKQDESGMPNNRFLAERTGGTYSTLKVQPAELEDSGVYFCASSQGLAGGYEQYFGPGTRLTVT.

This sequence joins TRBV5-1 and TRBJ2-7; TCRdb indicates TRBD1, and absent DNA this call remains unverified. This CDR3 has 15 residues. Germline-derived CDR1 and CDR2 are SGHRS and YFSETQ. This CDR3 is CASSFRAGLTYEQYF.

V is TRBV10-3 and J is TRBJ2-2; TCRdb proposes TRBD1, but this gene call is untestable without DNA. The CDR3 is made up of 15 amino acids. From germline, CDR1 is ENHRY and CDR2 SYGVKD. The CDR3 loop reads CAISVGGQGAGELFF.

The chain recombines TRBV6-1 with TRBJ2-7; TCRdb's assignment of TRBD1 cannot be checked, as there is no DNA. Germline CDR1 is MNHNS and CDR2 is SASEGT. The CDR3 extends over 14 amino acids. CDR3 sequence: CASTMGPISYEQYF.

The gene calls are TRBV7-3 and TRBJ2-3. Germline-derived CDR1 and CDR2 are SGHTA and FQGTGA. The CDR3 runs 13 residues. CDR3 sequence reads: CASSPNGADTQYF.

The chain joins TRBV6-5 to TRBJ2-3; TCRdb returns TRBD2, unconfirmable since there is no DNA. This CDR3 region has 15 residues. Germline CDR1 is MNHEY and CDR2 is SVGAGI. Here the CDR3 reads CASSYSGRNTDTQYF.

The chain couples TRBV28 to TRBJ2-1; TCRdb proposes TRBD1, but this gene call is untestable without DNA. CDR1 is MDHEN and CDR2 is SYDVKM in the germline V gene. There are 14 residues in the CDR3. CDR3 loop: CASGFERLRGEQFF.

CDR3 sequence reads: CSVYGTGNEKLFF. The chain employs TRBV29-1 and TRBJ1-4; the TCRdb call, TRBD1, lacks DNA for checking. The CDR3 spans 13 residues. Germline V CDR1 and CDR2: SQVTM, ANQGSEA.

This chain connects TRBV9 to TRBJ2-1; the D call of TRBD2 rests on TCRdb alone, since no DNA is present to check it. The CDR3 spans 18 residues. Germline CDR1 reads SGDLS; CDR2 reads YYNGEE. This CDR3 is CASSATSGSQRDYNEQFF. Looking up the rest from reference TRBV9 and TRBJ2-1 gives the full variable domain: DSGVTQTPKHLITATGQRVTLRCSPRSGDLSVYWYQQSLDQGLQFLIQYYNGEERAKGNILERFSAQQFPDLHSELNLSSLELGDSALYFCASSATSGSQRDYNEQFFGPGTRLTVL.

This chain's CDR3 is CATSDLRGDPERGEQFF. The chain couples TRBV24-1 to TRBJ2-1; as DNA is missing, the TRBD2 call by TCRdb cannot be tested. The CDR3 consists of 17 residues. Germline V CDR1 and CDR2: KGHDR, SFDVKD.

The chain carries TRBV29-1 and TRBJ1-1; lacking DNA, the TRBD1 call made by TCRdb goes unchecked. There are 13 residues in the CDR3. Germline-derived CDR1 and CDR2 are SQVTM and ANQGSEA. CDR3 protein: CSARDSLNTEAFF.

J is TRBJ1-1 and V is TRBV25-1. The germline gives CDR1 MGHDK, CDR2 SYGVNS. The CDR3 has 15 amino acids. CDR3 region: CASSGGRGRSTEAFF.

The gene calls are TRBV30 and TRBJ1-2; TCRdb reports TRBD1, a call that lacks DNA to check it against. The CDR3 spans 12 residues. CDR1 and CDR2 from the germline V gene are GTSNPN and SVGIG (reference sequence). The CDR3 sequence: CAWSSGTVGYTF.

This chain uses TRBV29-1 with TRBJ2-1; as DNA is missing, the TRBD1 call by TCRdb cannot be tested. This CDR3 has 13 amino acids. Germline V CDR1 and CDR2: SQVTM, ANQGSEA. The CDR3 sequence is CSVGPQRSDEQFF.

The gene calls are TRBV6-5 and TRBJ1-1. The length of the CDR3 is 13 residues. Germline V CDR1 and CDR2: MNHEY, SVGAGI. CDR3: CASWRHPNTEAFF.

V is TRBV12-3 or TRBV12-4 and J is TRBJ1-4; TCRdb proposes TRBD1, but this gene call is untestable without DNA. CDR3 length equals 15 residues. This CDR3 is CASRPQGGPGEKLFF.